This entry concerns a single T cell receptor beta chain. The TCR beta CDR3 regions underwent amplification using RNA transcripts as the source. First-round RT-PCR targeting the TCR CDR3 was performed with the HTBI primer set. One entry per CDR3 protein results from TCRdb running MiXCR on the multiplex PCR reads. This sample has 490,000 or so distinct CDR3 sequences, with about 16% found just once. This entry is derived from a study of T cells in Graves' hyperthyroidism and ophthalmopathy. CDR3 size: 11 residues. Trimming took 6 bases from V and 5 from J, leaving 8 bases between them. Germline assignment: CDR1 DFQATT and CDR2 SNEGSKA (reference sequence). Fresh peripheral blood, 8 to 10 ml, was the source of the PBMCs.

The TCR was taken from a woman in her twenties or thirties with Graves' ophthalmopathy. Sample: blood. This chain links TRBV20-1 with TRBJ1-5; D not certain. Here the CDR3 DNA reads TGCAGTGCCGGGAAGGATCAGCCCCAGCATTTT. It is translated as CSAGKDQPQHF.